These 18 T cell receptor beta chains share one sample of origin, sequenced in a study of T-cell memory formation after mild COVID-19. TCRdb reprocessed the 5' RACE reads via MiXCR and lists one record per CDR3 protein. The repertoire holds roughly 370,000 distinct CDR3 sequences, with 15% to 20% as singletons. Sequenced material: PBMCs or a T cell subset sorted from them (not recorded which). The receptors stem from a young man who had mild COVID-19 (a few samples of this study predate the infection). Cell type and time point are not known.

This clonotype was seen only a few times. This chain connects TRBV2 to TRBJ2-3, with D possibly being TRBD1 (5 bases). The CDR3 totals 13 residues. From germline, CDR1 is SNHLY and CDR2 FYNNEI. Trimming took off 4 bases at V and 9 bases at J, with 14 bases between the two ends. CDR3: CASSGQRDGTQYF. The CDR3 DNA follows: TGTGCCAGCAGTGGACAGAGAGATGGGACGCAGTATTTT.

The chain carries TRBV18 and TRBJ2-2, with TRBD1 identical over 12 bases. J gave up 5 bases and V 0 bases, and 4 bases lay outside the gene matches. The CDR3 runs 17 residues. Germline V gene data show CDR1 as KGHSH and CDR2 as LQKENI. The CDR3 DNA reads as TGTGCCAGCTCACCACCCGGGACAGGGGGCGCAACCGGGGAGCTGTTTTTT. Encoded protein: CASSPPGTGGATGELFF.

A remark on this clonotype: This could be a read error, since a much larger clone is one nucleotide away. The V call is TRBV6-5, the J call TRBJ2-2; no clear D. This CDR3 comprises 11 residues. The V gene's germline CDR1 is MNHEY and CDR2 SVGAGI. V was clipped by 8 bases and J by 1 base, with 2 bases between them. The CDR3 spells CASLNTGELFF. The DNA for the CDR3 is TGTGCCAGCCTGAACACCGGGGAGCTGTTTTTT.

The chain joins TRBV20-1 to TRBJ2-5; unclear D gene. V was clipped by 3 bases and J by 5 bases, with 10 bases between them. Per the germline V gene, CDR1 is DFQATT and CDR2 is SNEGSKA (reference sequence). This CDR3 contains 12 residues. The CDR3 is CSASSRRETQYF. The CDR3 DNA sequence: TGCAGTGCTAGTTCCCGTAGGGAGACCCAGTACTTC.

The gene calls are TRBV7-2 and TRBJ1-1; D is unclear. The CDR3 length is 14 residues. In germline, CDR1 is SGHTA, CDR2 FQGNSA. V lost 1 base, J lost 1 base, and 7 bases lay in between. CDR3 sequence: CASSLEFRNTEAFF. The CDR3 coding sequence is TGTGCCAGCAGCTTAGAGTTCAGGAACACTGAAGCTTTCTTT.

The rearrangement joins TRBV5-5 to TRBJ2-7, with 10 nucleotides matching TRBD2. V shed 4 bases and J 0 bases; nucleotides not matched to a gene: 10. This CDR3 contains 17 residues. In germline, CDR1 is SGHKS, CDR2 YYEKEE (reference sequence). The CDR3 spells CASSRTGLAGASYEQYV. In DNA form, the CDR3 reads TGTGCCAGCAGCAGGACCGGTCTAGCGGGGGCCTCCTACGAGCAGTACGTC.

Here the CDR3 DNA reads TGTGCCACCAGTGATAGTAGCGCTCGGTACAATGAGCAGTTCTTC. Amino acid sequence: CATSDSSARYNEQFF. This chain joins TRBV24-1 and TRBJ2-1, with a tentative D call TRBD2 (5 bases). Trimming removed 3 bases at V and 4 bases at J, with 12 bases between. Germline lookup yields CDR1 KGHDR and CDR2 SFDVKD. This CDR3 comprises 15 residues.

This clonotype was detected a few times. The chain links TRBV7-2 to TRBJ2-3; TRBD2 might be the D (5 bases). CDR1 and CDR2 (germline): SGHTA, FQGNSA. Trimming removed 2 bases from V and 4 bases from J, with 10 bases in between. CDR3 length: 14 amino acids. The CDR3 coding sequence is TGTGCCAGCAGCTTACTGCCGGAGGCAGATACGCAGTATTTT. Amino acid sequence: CASSLLPEADTQYF. The variable domain in full, with the rest retrieved from reference TRBV7-2 and TRBJ2-3, is GAGVSQSPSNKVTEKGKDVELRCDPISGHTALYWYRQSLGQGLEFLIYFQGNSAPDKSGLPSDRFSAERTGGSVSTLTIQRTQQEDSAVYLCASSLLPEADTQYFGPGTRLTVL.

The rearrangement uses TRBV12-3 or TRBV12-4 and TRBJ1-2; D unresolved. Trimming stripped 5 bases from V and 1 base from J, with 11 bases between. This CDR3 contains 14 residues. As DNA, the CDR3 is TGTGCCAGCAGTGGCTATAACCTTAACTATGGCTACACCTTC. This codes for CASSGYNLNYGYTF.

This clonotype occurred many times. This chain links TRBV24-1 with TRBJ2-1; TRBD2 is a possible D gene (5 bases). Germline V gene sequence: CDR1 KGHDR, CDR2 SFDVKD. The CDR3 extends over 13 amino acids. V was clipped by 5 bases and J by 7 bases, with 11 bases between them. The CDR3 region has the DNA TGTGCCACCAGTGGGACTCCACCTAATGAGCAGTTCTTC. This encodes CATSGTPPNEQFF.

This clonotype was seen a few times. The V and J genes are TRBV29-1 and TRBJ2-1; 9 bases agree with TRBD1. CDR3 length: 14 residues. CDR1 and CDR2 (germline): SQVTM, ANQGSEA. V gave up 4 bases and J gave up 6 bases; unmatched junction bases: 7. CDR3 coding DNA: TGCAGCGTTGCCCCGACAGGGGGGGTCAATGAGCAGTTCTTC. It is translated as CSVAPTGGVNEQFF.

This clonotype has just a few counts. The rearrangement joins TRBV5-1 to TRBJ1-4; 9 nucleotides agree with TRBD1. Germline trimming cut 0 bases from V and 7 bases from J; bases unmatched to any gene: 7. Germline V CDR1 and CDR2: SGHRS, YFSETQ. The CDR3 consists of 16 residues. The CDR3 DNA follows: TGCGCCAGCAGCTTGGGCGGACAGGGGACCGGTGAAAAACTGTTTTTT. Amino acids: CASSLGGQGTGEKLFF.

This sequence joins TRBV6-2 or TRBV6-3 and TRBJ2-1; TRBD2 matches at 14 bases. The CDR3 totals 14 residues. Germline V gene sequence: CDR1 MNHEY, CDR2 SVGEGT. V shed 7 bases, J shed 10 bases, and the junction held 6 bases outside the gene matches. The CDR3 protein is CASTRLAGGREQFF. The CDR3 region has the DNA TGTGCCAGCACCCGACTAGCGGGGGGGCGAGAGCAGTTCTTC.

This clonotype came up many times. CDR3 sequence reads: CASSPSGRSETEAFF. The CDR3 DNA follows: TGCGCCAGCAGCCCCTCGGGAAGGAGCGAGACTGAAGCTTTCTTT. V is TRBV5-1 and J is TRBJ1-1; no firm D call. CDR1 SGHRS and CDR2 YFSETQ come from the germline V gene. The CDR3 runs 15 residues. Trimming stripped 4 bases from V and 5 bases from J, with 18 bases between.

The chain joins TRBV6-6 to TRBJ1-6; 7 nucleotides agree with TRBD1. Germline assignment: CDR1 MNHNY and CDR2 SVGAGI (reference sequence). CDR3 length: 14 amino acids. Germline trimming cut 6 bases from V and 9 bases from J; bases unmatched to any gene: 8. The CDR3 DNA reads TGTGCCAGCAGCCTACAGGGGATGGGTTCACCCCTCCACTTT. As protein: CASSLQGMGSPLHF.

This clonotype was counted a few times. V and J are TRBV29-1 and TRBJ1-2, with 8 positions matching TRBD1. CDR3 size: 12 residues. Looked up from germline, CDR1 is SQVTM and CDR2 is ANQGSEA. J gave up 5 bases and V 6 bases, and 5 bases lay outside the gene matches. CDR3 amino acids: CSVPQGGYGYTF. Written as DNA, the CDR3 is TGCAGCGTCCCACAGGGGGGTTATGGCTACACCTTC. The full variable domain, with the rest looked up from reference TRBV29-1 and TRBJ1-2, is SAVISQKPSRDICQRGTSLTIQCQVDSQVTMMFWYRQQPGQSLTLIATANQGSEATYESGFVIDKFPISRPNLTFSTLTVSNMSPEDSSIYLCSVPQGGYGYTFGSGTRLTVV.

This clonotype was observed a handful of times. This chain connects TRBV20-1 to TRBJ1-2; D is undetermined. Germline V CDR1 and CDR2: DFQATT, SNEGSKA (reference sequence). The V and J ends lost 0 bases and 6 bases respectively, with 11 bases between them. The CDR3 loop spans 13 amino acids. The CDR3 reads CSARDERGDGYTF. The CDR3 coding sequence is TGCAGTGCTAGAGATGAGCGCGGTGATGGCTACACCTTC.

The table lists this clonotype with many counts. This chain links TRBV27 with TRBJ2-5; D is ambiguous. The CDR3 runs 13 residues. Germline CDR1 reads MNHEY; CDR2 reads SMNVEV (reference sequence). Trimming cost V 3 bases and J 2 bases, with 7 bases left between them. For the CDR3, the DNA is TGTGCCAGCAGTTTTCGCAGACAAGAGACCCAGTACTTC. Protein sequence: CASSFRRQETQYF.